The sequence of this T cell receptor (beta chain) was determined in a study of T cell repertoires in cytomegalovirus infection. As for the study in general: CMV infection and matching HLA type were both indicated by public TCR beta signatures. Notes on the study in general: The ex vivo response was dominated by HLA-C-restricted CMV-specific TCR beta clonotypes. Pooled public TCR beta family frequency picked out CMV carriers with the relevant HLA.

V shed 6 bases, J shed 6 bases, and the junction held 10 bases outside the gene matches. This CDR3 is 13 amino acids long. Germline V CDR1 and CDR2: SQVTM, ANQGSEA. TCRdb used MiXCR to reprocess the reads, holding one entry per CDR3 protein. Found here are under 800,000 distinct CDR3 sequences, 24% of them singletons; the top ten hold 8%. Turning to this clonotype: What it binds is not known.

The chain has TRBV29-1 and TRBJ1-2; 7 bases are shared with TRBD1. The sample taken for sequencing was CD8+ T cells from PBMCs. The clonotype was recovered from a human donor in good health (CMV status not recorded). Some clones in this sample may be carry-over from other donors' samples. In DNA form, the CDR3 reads TGCAGCGTGGATACCGGGACAGCGGATGGCTACACCTTC. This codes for CSVDTGTADGYTF.